These 7 T cell receptor beta chains were sequenced from one sample in a study of graft-versus-host responses after intestinal transplantation. Both intraepithelial and lamina propria lymphocytes were released by processing graft tissue. Some clones are missing from TCRdb's copy, which holds only in-frame ones; the method was immunoSEQ multiplex PCR. Among about 20,000 clones listed, roughly 70% were seen once. This sample comprised ileum tissue, obtained roughly 21 days after intestinal transplant. The receptors here all came from a human patient who received an intestinal transplant, so some T cells may come from the graft donor.

This chain connects TRBV2 to TRBJ2-4, with D uncertain. V was cut by 11 bases and J by 3 bases, with 17 bases left in between. CDR1 and CDR2 from the germline V gene are SNHLY and FYNNEI. The CDR3 totals 14 residues. As DNA, the CDR3 is TGTGCCTATGATAAGATGAGAAGCAAAAACATTCAGTACTTC. Protein: CAYDKMRSKNIQYF.

This sequence joins TRBV12-2 and TRBJ1-2. TRBV12-2 is a pseudogene. This CDR3 has 15 amino acids. CDR3 loop: CASRLVEEGNYGYTF. The CDR3 region has the DNA TGTGCAAGTCGCTTAGTGGAGGAGGGTAACTATGGCTACACCTTC.

V gene TRBV28 combines with J gene TRBJ2-3, with 12 bases identical to TRBD2. CDR3 length equals 18 residues. Germline lookup yields CDR1 MDHEN and CDR2 SYDVKM. Unmatched junction bases numbered 10, after V lost 4 bases and J lost 2 bases. CDR3 residues: CASSSWLAGGQLTDTQYF. The CDR3 region has the DNA TGTGCCAGCAGTTCCTGGCTAGCGGGAGGGCAACTCACAGATACGCAGTATTTT.

This clone was found a few times. J is TRBJ2-5 and V is TRBV4-3; D perhaps matches TRBD2 (7 bases). Germline values: CDR1 LGHNA, CDR2 YSLEER. V lost 1 base and J lost 0, with 21 bases in between. CDR3 size: 19 residues. In nucleotides, the CDR3 is TGCGCCAGCAGCCAAGGGCGGGGGATGGGGGGCGGGAACCAAGAGACCCAGTACTTC. This gives the protein CASSQGRGMGGGNQETQYF.

The V and J genes are TRBV5-5 and TRBJ2-5; 8 bases are shared with TRBD2. Trimming cost V 2 bases and J 4 bases; bases outside gene matches: 13. The CDR3 has 17 residues. Germline V gene sequence: CDR1 SGHKS, CDR2 YYEKEE (reference sequence). CDR3 coding DNA: TGTGCCAGCAGCTTTATCCCGGGGGGGCTATCTAGAGAGACCCAGTACTTC. This codes for CASSFIPGGLSRETQYF.

This chain links TRBV23-1 with TRBJ1-2; 7 bases align to TRBD1. TRBV23-1 is filed as an ORF, its function uncertain. CDR3 length equals 15 residues. V lost 3 bases to trimming and J lost 6 bases; unmatched junction nucleotides: 10. The CDR3 DNA follows: TGCGCCAGCAGTCAGAGGCCCACAGGGGAGGATGGCTACACCTTC. This encodes CASSQRPTGEDGYTF.

J is TRBJ2-7 and V is TRBV9; a possible D gene is TRBD2 (5 bases). The CDR3 is 14 amino acids. Trimming pared 3 bases from V and 4 bases from J, leaving 14 bases between. Germline loops: CDR1 SGDLS, CDR2 YYNGEE. CDR3 nucleotides: TGTGCCAGCAGCGGAGGGCCCTTAAAGTACGAGCAGTACTTC. Its translation is CASSGGPLKYEQYF.